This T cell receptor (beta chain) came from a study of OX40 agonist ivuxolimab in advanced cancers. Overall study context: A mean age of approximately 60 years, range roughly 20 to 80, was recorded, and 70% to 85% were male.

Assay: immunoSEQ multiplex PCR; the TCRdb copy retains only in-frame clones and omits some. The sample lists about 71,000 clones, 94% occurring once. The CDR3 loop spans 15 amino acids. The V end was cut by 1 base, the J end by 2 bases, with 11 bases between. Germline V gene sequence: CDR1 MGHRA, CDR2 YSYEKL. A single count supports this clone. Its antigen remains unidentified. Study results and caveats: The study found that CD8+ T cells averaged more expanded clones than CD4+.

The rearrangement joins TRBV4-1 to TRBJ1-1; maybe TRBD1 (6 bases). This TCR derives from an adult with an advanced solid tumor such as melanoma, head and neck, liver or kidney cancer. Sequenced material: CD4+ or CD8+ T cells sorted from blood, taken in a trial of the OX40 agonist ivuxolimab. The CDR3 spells CASSQVGGLNTEAFF. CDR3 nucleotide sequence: TGCGCCAGCAGCCAAGTTGGGGGGCTAAACACTGAAGCTTTCTTT.